Listed here are 15 T cell receptor beta chains from one sample, sequenced in a study of OX40 agonist ivuxolimab in advanced cancers. The table came from immunoSEQ multiplex PCR; TCRdb's copy has only in-frame clones and leaves some out. The sample lists some 17,000 clones, roughly 87% occurring once. The sample consisted of CD4+ or CD8+ T cells sorted from blood, taken in a trial of the OX40 agonist ivuxolimab. The receptors here all came from an adult with an advanced solid tumor such as melanoma, head and neck, liver or kidney cancer.

Turning to this clone: It is likely a read error, because the conserved phenylalanine at the end of the CDR3 is missing. The chain joins TRBV13 to TRBJ1-2, with 8 bases lining up with TRBD1. CDR3 length equals 14 residues. Germline CDR1 is PRHDT and CDR2 is FYEKMQ (reference sequence). V lost 5 bases to trimming and J lost 8 bases; unmatched junction nucleotides: 10. The CDR3 sequence is CASSPLTGVEGYTL. CDR3 DNA: TGTGCCAGCAGCCCCCTGACAGGGGTGGAAGGCTACACCCTC.

V gene TRBV29-1 combines with J gene TRBJ1-3; D is unclear. The CDR3 is 15 residues long. Trimming shortened V by 4 bases and J by 2 bases, and 15 bases separated the two germline ends. CDR1 and CDR2 (germline): SQVTM, ANQGSEA. CDR3 loop: CSVGLGDRPGNTIYF. CDR3 sequence (DNA): TGCAGCGTTGGGTTAGGCGACCGCCCTGGAAACACCATATATTTT.

This chain connects TRBV10-3 to TRBJ2-5, with 8 bases lining up with TRBD1. The CDR3 runs 16 residues. In germline, CDR1 is ENHRY, CDR2 SYGVKD. V lost 0 bases to trimming and J lost 0 bases; unmatched junction nucleotides: 3. The CDR3 DNA follows: TGTGCCATCAGTGAGTCAGGACAGGGAAACCAAGAGACCCAGTACTTC. Translation: CAISESGQGNQETQYF.

The genes are TRBV4-1 and TRBJ2-5; tentative D call: TRBD1 (6 bases). V shed 2 bases and J shed 4 bases, with 14 bases lying between them. Germline assignment: CDR1 MGHRA and CDR2 YSYEKL. The CDR3 loop spans 15 amino acids. The CDR3, as DNA: TGCGCCAGCAGCCAACGAAACCTCAGGGGAGAGACCCAGTACTTC. Amino acids: CASSQRNLRGETQYF.

This sequence joins TRBV5-1 and TRBJ2-2; D is possibly TRBD1 (6 bases). Per germline, CDR1 SGHRS and CDR2 YFSETQ. The CDR3 runs 13 residues. The V end was cut by 4 bases, the J end by 5 bases, with 9 bases between. CDR3 loop: CASSAQGTGELFF. CDR3 nucleotide sequence: TGCGCCAGCAGCGCCCAGGGGACCGGGGAGCTGTTTTTT.

The V gene is TRBV5-1, the J gene TRBJ1-1; 8 positions agree with TRBD1. V lost 0 bases, J lost 4 bases, and 8 bases stayed unmatched. CDR1 and CDR2 from the germline V gene are SGHRS and YFSETQ. CDR3 size: 16 residues. This CDR3 reads CASSLADRGGGTEAFF. The CDR3 DNA is TGCGCCAGCAGCTTGGCAGACAGGGGCGGTGGCACTGAAGCTTTCTTT.

The rearrangement links TRBV7-9 to TRBJ1-5; the match to TRBD1 covers 8 bases. This CDR3 comprises 18 residues. V shed 3 bases, J shed 0 bases, and the junction held 10 bases outside the gene matches. Per germline, CDR1 SEHNR and CDR2 FQNEAQ (reference sequence). This chain's CDR3 is CASSFLGQGDYSNQPQHF. CDR3 bases: TGTGCCAGCAGCTTCCTAGGACAGGGAGATTATAGCAATCAGCCCCAGCATTTT.

V usage is TRBV14 and J usage is TRBJ2-7; TRBD2 is a possible D gene (5 bases). The V end lost 0 bases, the J end lost 1 base, and 25 bases lay between the germline ends. Germline assignment: CDR1 SGHDN and CDR2 FVKESK. The CDR3 is 20 amino acids. This chain's CDR3 is CASSQDMIGRGFHPSYEQYF. The CDR3 DNA reads as TGTGCCAGCAGCCAAGATATGATCGGTCGAGGGTTTCACCCTTCCTACGAGCAGTACTTC. Complete variable domain (other parts from reference TRBV14 and TRBJ2-7): EAGVTQFPSHSVIEKGQTVTLRCDPISGHDNLYWYRRVMGKEIKFLLHFVKESKQDESGMPNNRFLAERTGGTYSTLKVQPAELEDSGVYFCASSQDMIGRGFHPSYEQYFGPGTRLTVT.

The chain carries TRBV21-1 and TRBJ1-5; no check of the table's D call, TRBD1, against the DNA was made. TRBV21-1 is classified as a pseudogene. The CDR3 is made up of 16 amino acids. In nucleotides, the CDR3 is TGTGCCAGCAGCAAAGGGGGGACAGAACTTAATCAGCCCCAGCATTTT. This encodes CASSKGGTELNQPQHF.

The chain uses TRBV5-6 and TRBJ2-7, with 7 bases that match TRBD2. The CDR3 is made up of 13 amino acids. V was pared by 4 bases and J by 3 bases, with 4 bases of the junction left unmatched. CDR1 and CDR2 from the germline V gene are SGHDT and YYEEEE. The CDR3 protein is CASSGGVLYEQYF. The CDR3 coding sequence is TGTGCCAGCAGCGGGGGGGTCCTCTACGAGCAGTACTTC.

This clone was recorded once. The chain couples TRBV19 to TRBJ2-7; D remains ambiguous. The CDR3 covers 16 residues. With 1 base removed from V and 2 bases from J, the gap between germline ends came to 15 bases. CDR1 LNHDA and CDR2 SQIVND come from the germline V gene (reference sequence). The CDR3 DNA is TGTGCCAGTAGTATAGTCGGAGTTCACGACCCCTACGAGCAGTACTTC. Its translation: CASSIVGVHDPYEQYF.

This sequence joins TRBV6-5 and TRBJ2-1, with D unresolved. V lost 5 bases and J lost 0, with 11 bases in between. Germline lookup yields CDR1 MNHEY and CDR2 SVGAGI. This CDR3 is 15 amino acids long. This CDR3 is CASSLSGSSYNEQFF. The CDR3 bases are TGTGCCAGCAGTCTGTCAGGAAGCTCCTACAATGAGCAGTTCTTC.

As concerns this clone: This specimen includes other DNA sequences encoding the same CDR3. The chain combines TRBV5-6 with TRBJ1-2; 8 positions agree with TRBD1. CDR1 is SGHDT, CDR2 YYEEEE, per germline. V was clipped by 2 bases and J by 7 bases; unmatched bases: 7. This CDR3 contains 14 residues. Here the CDR3 reads CASSFGTGDSGYTF. Here the CDR3 DNA reads TGTGCCAGCAGCTTCGGGACAGGAGACAGTGGCTACACCTTC.

This chain connects TRBV11-2 to TRBJ1-2; TRBD1 is a possible D gene (5 bases). CDR3 length equals 16 residues. The germline CDR1 and CDR2 sequences are SGHAT and FQNNGV. The V and J ends lost 1 base and 4 bases respectively, with 16 bases between them. In DNA form, the CDR3 reads TGTGCCAGCAGCTTAGGAGAGGGGACGGATTTCTATGGCTACACCTTC. Amino acid sequence: CASSLGEGTDFYGYTF. Based on the CDR3 plus reference TRBV11-2 and TRBJ1-2, the full variable domain is EAGVAQSPRYKIIEKRQSVAFWCNPISGHATLYWYQQILGQGPKLLIQFQNNGVVDDSQLPKDRFSAERLKGVDSTLKIQPAKLEDSAVYLCASSLGEGTDFYGYTFGSGTRLTVV.

The genes are TRBV19 and TRBJ2-5; perhaps TRBD2 as D (5 bases). V lost 5 bases, J lost 4 bases, and 14 bases lay in between. This CDR3 comprises 14 residues. CDR1 and CDR2 from the germline V gene are LNHDA and SQIVND (reference sequence). The CDR3, as DNA: TGTGCCAGTAGTGCCTCAGGAGGCGGAGAGACCCAGTACTTC. It codes for CASSASGGGETQYF.